This TCR beta chain was observed in a study of blood T cell repertoires in COVID-19. Study-wide context: Collection of acute and convalescent COVID-19 samples took place in the United States, Italy and Spain. In each case, the material was cDNA or gDNA derived from T cells, B-cell-depleted T cells, or PBMCs.

This clone was recorded only once. Germline V gene sequence: CDR1 LGHNA, CDR2 YSLEER. CDR3 length equals 15 residues. With 3 bases removed from V and 10 bases from J, the gap between germline ends came to 19 bases. As handled by the study authors: How many nucleated cells were present was estimated from reference gene primer amplification. The repertoire was sequenced with immunoSEQ multiplex PCR; TCRdb's copy has only in-frame clones and lacks some. V, J and clone size are those of that table, while D and trimming were read from the DNA. The table lists over 150,000 clones, approximately 91% of them singletons.

This rearrangement joins TRBV4-3 to TRBJ2-1; no clear D gene. Material: peripheral blood. The source of this sequence is a man aged 18 to 35 with COVID-19, enrolled during active disease. The DNA of the CDR3 is TGCGCCAGCAGCCAGGATGTCCTAGAATCGTGGGAGCAGTTCTTC. It is translated as CASSQDVLESWEQFF.